The 14 T cell receptor beta chains presented below share a single source sample, sequenced in a study of cytomegalovirus exposure and HLA in healthy donors. The PCR employed 60 Vbeta primers together with 13 Jbeta primers. The data were produced by immunoSEQ multiplex PCR, yet TCRdb's version contains in-frame clones alone and is incomplete. This table holds 150,000 or so clones, roughly 81% found once. Sequenced input: PBMCs. The origin of the receptors is a woman between 18 and 29 years old in good health and CMV-seronegative.

The chain recombines TRBV4-2 with TRBJ2-1, with 7 nucleotides matching TRBD2. The CDR3 spans 17 residues. CDR1 LGHNA and CDR2 YNFKEQ come from the germline V gene. With V trimmed by 0 bases and J by 0 bases, 5 bases remained unmatched. CDR3 sequence: CASSQEPAGSSYNEQFF. The CDR3 DNA follows: TGTGCCAGCAGCCAAGAGCCAGCGGGAAGCTCCTACAATGAGCAGTTCTTC.

This clone was seen just once. The chain carries TRBV2 and TRBJ2-4, with D perhaps TRBD2 (5 bases). Germline-derived CDR1 and CDR2 are SNHLY and FYNNEI. Trimming took 7 bases from V and 5 from J, leaving 18 bases between them. This CDR3 region has 15 residues. CDR3 loop: CASNEKSGSENIQYF. The CDR3 coding sequence is TGTGCCAGCAACGAAAAATCGGGATCTGAAAACATTCAGTACTTC.

The chain employs TRBV6-5 and TRBJ2-7; TRBD2 might be the D (5 bases). Trimming took off 6 bases at V and 6 bases at J, with 15 bases between the two ends. Per germline, CDR1 MNHEY and CDR2 SVGAGI. This CDR3 has 13 amino acids. CDR3 in DNA: TGTGCCAGCAGCTCCAACACTGGAGGCGAGCAGTACTTC. It codes for CASSSNTGGEQYF.

This chain connects TRBV19 to TRBJ2-5, with 9 nucleotides matching TRBD1. Germline V lookup: CDR1 LNHDA, CDR2 SQIVND (reference sequence). The CDR3 has 14 amino acids. V lost 8 bases to trimming and J lost 4 bases; unmatched junction nucleotides: 8. The CDR3 loop reads CASGHRGPPETQYF. CDR3 DNA sequence: TGTGCCAGTGGACACAGGGGGCCCCCAGAGACCCAGTACTTC.

The chain couples TRBV30 to TRBJ2-7; D gene ambiguous. V lost 0 bases and J lost 3, with 15 bases in between. The CDR3 covers 15 residues. Germline V gene lookup returns CDR1 GTSNPN and CDR2 SVGIG (reference sequence). Here the CDR3 reads CAWSVRGRMYYEQYF. Here the CDR3 DNA reads TGTGCCTGGAGTGTACGTGGCAGAATGTACTACGAGCAGTACTTC.

The chain couples TRBV19 to TRBJ2-1, with TRBD2 matching over 12 bases. The germline V gene encodes CDR1 LNHDA and CDR2 SQIVND (reference sequence). This CDR3 region has 15 residues. After removal of 4 bases from V and 4 bases from J, the junction contained 2 bases not matched to a gene. CDR3 protein: CASSRTSGTYNEQFF. DNA for the CDR3: TGTGCCAGTAGTAGGACTAGCGGGACTTACAATGAGCAGTTCTTC.

The genes are TRBV7-9 and TRBJ2-7; 7 bases line up with TRBD1. This CDR3 region has 15 residues. Germline V gives CDR1 SEHNR, CDR2 FQNEAQ (reference sequence). V was clipped by 5 bases and J by 0 bases; unmatched bases: 7. CDR3 loop: CASSPWTGVSYEQYF. CDR3 coding DNA: TGTGCCAGCAGCCCTTGGACAGGAGTCTCCTACGAGCAGTACTTC.

The rearrangement links TRBV7-2 to TRBJ1-1, with D possibly being TRBD1 (6 bases). Looked up from germline, CDR1 is SGHTA and CDR2 is FQGNSA. The V end was cut by 5 bases, the J end by 6 bases, with 19 bases between. The CDR3 length is 15 residues. CDR3 region: CASSPPGHGLAEAFF. In nucleotides, the CDR3 is TGTGCCAGCAGCCCTCCGGGACACGGGTTGGCTGAAGCTTTCTTT. The variable domain in full, with the rest retrieved from reference TRBV7-2 and TRBJ1-1, is GAGVSQSPSNKVTEKGKDVELRCDPISGHTALYWYRQSLGQGLEFLIYFQGNSAPDKSGLPSDRFSAERTGGSVSTLTIQRTQQEDSAVYLCASSPPGHGLAEAFFGQGTRLTVV.

V is TRBV5-8 and J is TRBJ1-3; TRBD1 is a possible D gene (6 bases). There are 16 residues in the CDR3. Germline CDR1 reads SGHTS; CDR2 reads YDEGEE. V lost 5 bases, J lost 0 bases, and 15 bases lay in between. The CDR3 loop is CASRSDRDSSGNTIYF. CDR3 DNA sequence: TGTGCCAGCAGGTCGGACAGAGATAGCTCTGGAAACACCATATATTTT. The full variable domain, in which reference TRBV5-8 and TRBJ1-3 provide the parts outside the CDR3, is EAGVTQSPTHLIKTRGQQATLRCSPISGHTSVYWYQQALGLGLQFLLWYDEGEERNRGNFPPRFSGRQFPNYSSELNVNALELEDSALYLCASRSDRDSSGNTIYFGEGSWLTVV.

The V and J genes are TRBV4-3 and TRBJ2-5, with a weak D call TRBD2 (5 bases). Germline CDR1 reads LGHNA; CDR2 reads YSLEER. This CDR3 spans 14 amino acids. Trimming took 3 bases from V and 5 from J, leaving 13 bases between them. CDR3 nucleotides: TGCGCCAGCAGCCAGACGGCTTCGGGGGAGACCCAGTACTTC. Its protein is CASSQTASGETQYF.

The J gene is TRBJ1-3, the V gene TRBV7-9; D perhaps matches TRBD1 (6 bases). The CDR3 length is 19 residues. V was cut by 4 bases and J by 2 bases, with 24 bases left in between. Germline V gene lookup returns CDR1 SEHNR and CDR2 FQNEAQ (reference sequence). In nucleotides, the CDR3 is TGTGCCAGCAGCTCCCCCACTTGGCCGACAGGCTTCACTGGAAACACCATATATTTT. Residues: CASSSPTWPTGFTGNTIYF.

The rearrangement joins TRBV30 to TRBJ2-5, with TRBD2 as a possible D gene (7 bases). The CDR3 sequence is 14 residues long. From germline, CDR1 is GTSNPN and CDR2 SVGIG (reference sequence). V was clipped by 3 bases and J by 7 bases, with 18 bases between them. CDR3 protein: CAWRHSGGGGTQYF. The CDR3 nucleotides are TGTGCCTGGAGGCATAGCGGAGGGGGGGGGACCCAGTACTTC.

The chain employs TRBV5-1 and TRBJ2-5; D possibly corresponds to TRBD1 (6 bases). This CDR3 contains 12 residues. Germline lookup yields CDR1 SGHRS and CDR2 YFSETQ. Trimming stripped 4 bases from V and 4 bases from J, with 8 bases between. CDR3 DNA: TGCGCCAGCAGCGTAGGGGGAGAGACCCAGTACTTC. Its protein product is CASSVGGETQYF. The full variable domain, completed using reference TRBV5-1 and TRBJ2-5, is KAGVTQTPRYLIKTRGQQVTLSCSPISGHRSVSWYQQTPGQGLQFLFEYFSETQRNKGNFPGRFSGRQFSNSRSEMNVSTLELGDSALYLCASSVGGETQYFGPGTRLLVL.

V is TRBV5-4 and J is TRBJ2-7; TRBD1 might be the D (7 bases). Per germline, CDR1 SGHNT and CDR2 YYREEE (reference sequence). Trimming took off 4 bases at V and 4 bases at J, with 9 bases between the two ends. This CDR3 spans 12 amino acids. The CDR3: CASSAGGYEQYF. The CDR3, as DNA: TGTGCCAGCAGCGCAGGGGGGTACGAGCAGTACTTC.